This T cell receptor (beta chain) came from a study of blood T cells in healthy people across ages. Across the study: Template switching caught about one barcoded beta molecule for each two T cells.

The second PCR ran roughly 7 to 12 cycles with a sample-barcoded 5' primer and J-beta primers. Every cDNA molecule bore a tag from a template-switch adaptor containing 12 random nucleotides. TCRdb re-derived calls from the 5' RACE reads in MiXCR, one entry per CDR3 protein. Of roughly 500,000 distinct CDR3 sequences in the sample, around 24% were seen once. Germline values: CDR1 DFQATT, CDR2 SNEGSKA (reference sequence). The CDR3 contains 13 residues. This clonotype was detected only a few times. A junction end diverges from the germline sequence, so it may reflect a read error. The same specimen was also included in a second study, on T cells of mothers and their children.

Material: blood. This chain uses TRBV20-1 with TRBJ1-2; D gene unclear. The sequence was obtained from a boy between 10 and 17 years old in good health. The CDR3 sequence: CSARDLLLYGYAF. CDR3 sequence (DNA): TGCAGTGCTAGAGATCTATTACTCTATGGCTACGCCTTC.